This T cell receptor (beta chain) came from a study of blood T cell repertoires in COVID-19. Turning to the study itself: Samples came from the United States, Italy and Spain, spanning acute and convalescent COVID-19. PBMCs, B-cell-depleted T cells, or T cells were the source of the cDNA or gDNA that made up the material.

Authors' data handling: Estimation of nucleated cell counts relied on the amplification of reference gene primers. TCRdb's copy holds only in-frame clones and misses some; the assay was immunoSEQ multiplex PCR. Clone size and V and J calls were adopted from that table, with D and trimming inferred from the DNA. The table shows roughly 48,000 clones, with roughly 93% occurring only once. Only one count was recorded for this clone. The CDR3 consists of 14 residues. Per germline, CDR1 SGDLS and CDR2 YYNGEE. Between the trimmed V and J ends, which lost 0 bases and 2 bases, there was a span of 6 bases. This sequence was found in a man in his sixties with COVID-19, enrolled during active disease. The chain couples TRBV9 to TRBJ1-3; D might be TRBD1 (5 bases). Material for sequencing was peripheral blood. This chain's CDR3 is CASSVEGTGNTIYF. The CDR3 DNA sequence: TGTGCCAGCAGCGTAGAGGGGACTGGAAACACCATATATTTT.